The 25 T cell receptor beta chains in this list originate from one sample, sequenced in a study of blood T cell repertoires in COVID-19. This table comes from immunoSEQ multiplex PCR, and its TCRdb copy is limited to in-frame clones, with some not included. The table records roughly 500,000 clones, roughly 85% of them present only once. The sequenced sample was peripheral blood. The receptor set was obtained from a human donor in a cohort sampled during active COVID-19.

The chain links TRBV7-9 to TRBJ1-5; D unresolved. The V end lost 2 bases, the J end lost 4 bases, and 18 bases lay between the germline ends. There are 17 residues in the CDR3. CDR1 and CDR2 (germline): SEHNR, FQNEAQ (reference sequence). In nucleotides, the CDR3 is TGTGCCAGCAGCTTAAACGTCAATCCCCGGGGAAATCAGCCCCAGCATTTT. Encoded protein: CASSLNVNPRGNQPQHF.

The chain employs TRBV11-2 and TRBJ1-5; TRBD1 aligns across 7 bases. From germline, CDR1 is SGHAT and CDR2 FQNNGV. Losses at the gene ends were 5 bases for V and 1 base for J; bases not matched to a gene: 2. The CDR3 length is 14 residues. The CDR3 loop reads CASSRGQSNQPQHF. Here the CDR3 DNA reads TGTGCCAGCAGCCGGGGACAGAGCAATCAGCCCCAGCATTTT.

This clone was observed a few times. The chain links TRBV11-2 to TRBJ2-2; D might be TRBD2 (6 bases). V lost 4 bases, J lost 6 bases, and 15 bases lay in between. Germline CDR1 reads SGHAT; CDR2 reads FQNNGV. CDR3 length: 15 amino acids. CDR3 residues: CASSYTSTGSGELFF. Here the CDR3 DNA reads TGTGCCAGCAGCTATACTAGCACGGGGTCCGGGGAGCTGTTTTTT.

V usage is TRBV5-4 and J usage is TRBJ1-2; 7 positions match TRBD1. V dropped 4 bases and J dropped 5; count of bases not matched to a gene: 11. The CDR3 runs to 15 residues. Per the germline V gene, CDR1 is SGHNT and CDR2 is YYREEE (reference sequence). CDR3 region: CASSESGTELYGYTF. For the CDR3, the DNA is TGTGCCAGCAGCGAATCCGGGACAGAGTTATATGGCTACACCTTC.

The chain links TRBV6-2 or TRBV6-3 to TRBJ1-2, with 8 bases fitting TRBD1. After removal of 5 bases from V and 4 bases from J, the junction contained 9 bases not matched to a gene. The CDR3 loop spans 15 amino acids. In germline, CDR1 is MNHEY, CDR2 SVGEGT. In DNA form, the CDR3 reads TGTGCCAGCAGTGACAGGGGCGTGGCGCGCTATGGCTACACCTTC. Translated: CASSDRGVARYGYTF.

The chain has TRBV2 and TRBJ2-7, with 10 nucleotides matching TRBD1. CDR3 length equals 15 residues. CDR1 is SNHLY and CDR2 is FYNNEI in the germline V gene. The V segment lost 6 bases and the J segment 4 bases; nucleotides outside the gene matches: 9. The CDR3 sequence: CASSDSGTGVYEQYF. In DNA, the CDR3 is TGTGCCAGCAGCGACTCCGGGACAGGGGTATACGAGCAGTACTTC.

This rearrangement joins TRBV7-2 to TRBJ1-4; TRBD1 matches at 10 bases. The V gene's germline CDR1 is SGHTA and CDR2 FQGNSA. This CDR3 comprises 15 residues. Trimming removed 1 base from V and 8 bases from J; junction bases left unmatched: 4. The CDR3 reads CASSLEDRGGEKLFF. The CDR3 region has the DNA TGTGCCAGCAGCTTAGAGGACAGGGGGGGAGAAAAACTGTTTTTT.

The chain has TRBV7-2 and TRBJ2-1; TRBD1 might be the D (6 bases). V was shortened by 0 bases and J by 15 bases, with 15 bases between the two germline ends. The CDR3 length is 13 residues. Germline CDR1 reads SGHTA; CDR2 reads FQGNSA. CDR3 sequence reads: CASSLARGQNLFF. Here the CDR3 DNA reads TGTGCCAGCAGCTTAGCCAGGGGACAAAACCTGTTCTTC.

The chain uses TRBV5-8 and TRBJ1-4, with 9 positions matching TRBD1. CDR3 length: 16 amino acids. V trimming: 4 bases; J trimming: 3 bases; junction bases outside the gene matches: 7. Looked up from germline, CDR1 is SGHTS and CDR2 is YDEGEE. The chain's CDR3 is CASSGYRGLANEKLFF. In nucleotides, the CDR3 is TGTGCCAGCAGCGGATACAGGGGGCTGGCTAATGAAAAACTGTTTTTT.

V and J are TRBV5-4 and TRBJ2-3; TRBD1 matches at 7 bases. Trimming cost V 0 bases and J 11 bases; bases outside gene matches: 9. Germline CDR1 reads SGHNT; CDR2 reads YYREEE (reference sequence). The CDR3 loop spans 14 amino acids. DNA for the CDR3: TGTGCCAGCAGCTTGGGACAGGGTGAGAGGAGGCAGTATTTT. As protein: CASSLGQGERRQYF.

V is TRBV7-3 and J is TRBJ2-1; 14 nucleotides match TRBD2. There are 16 residues in the CDR3. The germline CDR1 and CDR2 sequences are SGHTA and FQGTGA. With 5 bases clipped from V and 7 bases from J, the junction kept 7 bases outside the gene matches. The CDR3 nucleotides are TGTGCCAGCAGCCCCAGACTAGCGGGAGGGCGTAATGAGCAGTTCTTC. Translated, it gives CASSPRLAGGRNEQFF.

This clone was seen once. This chain joins TRBV6-5 and TRBJ1-2, with D possibly TRBD1 on 6 matching bases. This CDR3 contains 15 residues. CDR1 is MNHEY and CDR2 is SVGAGI in the germline V gene. V lost 6 bases and J lost 1, with 15 bases in between. The CDR3 reads CASRPTGTYNYGYTF. The CDR3 DNA is TGTGCCAGCAGGCCTACAGGGACCTATAACTATGGCTACACCTTC.

The gene calls are TRBV28 and TRBJ2-7, with TRBD1 as a possible D gene (6 bases). Germline V gene data show CDR1 as MDHEN and CDR2 as SYDVKM. V lost 6 bases, J lost 2 bases, and 17 bases lay in between. The CDR3 covers 15 residues. The CDR3 coding sequence is TGTGCCAGCAGCCTGGGGACAAAAAGAACCTACGAGCAGTACTTC. It yields the protein CASSLGTKRTYEQYF.

The V gene is TRBV7-9, the J gene TRBJ2-5; 9 bases are shared with TRBD1. J lost 5 bases, V lost 5 bases, and 6 bases had no gene match. Germline values: CDR1 SEHNR, CDR2 FQNEAQ (reference sequence). The CDR3 covers 14 residues. The DNA for the CDR3 is TGTGCCAGCAGCCGGGACAGGGCTTCGGAGACCCAGTACTTC. This gives the protein CASSRDRASETQYF. The full variable domain, with the rest looked up from reference TRBV7-9 and TRBJ2-5, is DTGVSQNPRHKITKRGQNVTFRCDPISEHNRLYWYRQTLGQGPEFLTYFQNEAQLEKSRLLSDRFSAERPKGSFSTLEIQRTEQGDSAMYLCASSRDRASETQYFGPGTRLLVL.

A few counts support this clone. The rearrangement links TRBV29-1 to TRBJ2-7, with D possibly being TRBD1 (6 bases). V lost 5 bases, J lost 6 bases, and 17 bases lay in between. Germline V CDR1 and CDR2: SQVTM, ANQGSEA. This CDR3 comprises 13 residues. In DNA form, the CDR3 reads TGCAGCGTTTTTATAACAGGGCCCGGCGAGCAGTACTTC. Amino acid sequence: CSVFITGPGEQYF.

For this clone: Other nucleotide sequences from this sample produce the same CDR3. The chain carries TRBV6-2 or TRBV6-3 and TRBJ2-7; no definite D call. The V end lost 6 bases, the J end lost 0 bases, and 6 bases lay between the germline ends. In germline, CDR1 is MNHEY, CDR2 SVGEGT. CDR3 length: 12 residues. The CDR3 region is CASSPSSYEQYF. The CDR3, as DNA: TGTGCCAGCAGCCCCAGCTCCTACGAGCAGTACTTC.

V usage is TRBV6-5 and J usage is TRBJ1-2, with 9 positions matching TRBD1. The CDR3 is 15 residues long. V shed 7 bases and J 4 bases; nucleotides not matched to a gene: 10. Germline CDR1 is MNHEY and CDR2 is SVGAGI. In nucleotides, the CDR3 is TGTGCCAGCATGGAATCCACAGGGGGCATCTATGGCTACACCTTC. Its protein product is CASMESTGGIYGYTF.

The V gene is TRBV13, the J gene TRBJ2-3; 11 nucleotides align to TRBD1. The junction had 7 bases not matched to a gene; V was cut back by 5 bases and J by 0 bases. In germline, CDR1 is PRHDT, CDR2 FYEKMQ (reference sequence). The CDR3 has 17 amino acids. The CDR3 loop reads CASSPRTGGGSTDTQYF. In DNA, the CDR3 is TGTGCCAGCAGCCCCCGGACAGGGGGCGGGAGCACAGATACGCAGTATTTT.

This sequence joins TRBV19 and TRBJ1-1; a weak D match, TRBD1 (5 bases). V was clipped by 5 bases and J by 6 bases, with 13 bases between them. CDR3 length equals 13 residues. Germline V lookup: CDR1 LNHDA, CDR2 SQIVND (reference sequence). CDR3 coding DNA: TGTGCCAGTAGTCCCCCTCAGGGTGCTGAAGCTTTCTTT. Its translation: CASSPPQGAEAFF. Full variable domain (rest looked up from reference TRBV19 and TRBJ1-1): DGGITQSPKYLFRKEGQNVTLSCEQNLNHDAMYWYRQDPGQGLRLIYYSQIVNDFQKGDIAEGYSVSREKKESFPLTVTSAQKNPTAFYLCASSPPQGAEAFFGQGTRLTVV.

The V call is TRBV19, the J call TRBJ1-1, with 7 bases that match TRBD1. This CDR3 comprises 14 residues. The germline gives CDR1 LNHDA, CDR2 SQIVND (reference sequence). Trimming removed 5 bases from V and 1 base from J; junction bases left unmatched: 4. CDR3 in amino acids: CASSSDRRNTEAFF. DNA of the CDR3: TGTGCCAGTAGTTCGGACAGGAGGAACACTGAAGCTTTCTTT.

This rearrangement joins TRBV19 to TRBJ2-2; 7 bases map to TRBD1. This CDR3 contains 14 residues. Germline V gene lookup returns CDR1 LNHDA and CDR2 SQIVND (reference sequence). Trimming cost V 9 bases and J 4 bases; bases outside gene matches: 8. CDR3 sequence reads: CASSSGGGTGELFF. The CDR3 nucleotides read TGTGCCAGCTCATCAGGGGGTGGCACCGGGGAGCTGTTTTTT.

The CDR3 here is CASSEGFEESYEQYF. CDR3 bases: TGTGCCAGCAGCGAGGGGTTTGAGGAGTCCTACGAGCAGTACTTC. V and J are TRBV9 and TRBJ2-7, with D possibly being TRBD1 (5 bases). Germline values: CDR1 SGDLS, CDR2 YYNGEE. The V and J ends lost 3 bases and 1 base respectively, with 14 bases between them. The CDR3 has 15 residues.

The chain has TRBV5-1 and TRBJ1-1; tentative D call: TRBD1 (5 bases). CDR3 length: 16 residues. Per germline, CDR1 SGHRS and CDR2 YFSETQ. V shed 0 bases and J shed 0 bases, with 12 bases lying between them. CDR3 residues: CASSLGFQGLNTEAFF. The CDR3, as DNA: TGCGCCAGCAGCTTGGGGTTCCAGGGCCTGAACACTGAAGCTTTCTTT.

The chain couples TRBV7-9 to TRBJ1-4; D gene uncertain. Trimming took off 1 base at V and 6 bases at J, with 6 bases between the two ends. The CDR3 totals 13 residues. From germline, CDR1 is SEHNR and CDR2 FQNEAQ (reference sequence). The DNA of the CDR3 is TGTGCCAGCAGCTTAGGACAACATGAAAAACTGTTTTTT. This translates into CASSLGQHEKLFF.

The genes are TRBV9 and TRBJ2-2; D remains ambiguous. Germline loops: CDR1 SGDLS, CDR2 YYNGEE. The CDR3 runs to 15 residues. With 0 bases removed from V and 3 bases from J, the gap between germline ends came to 9 bases. The CDR3 DNA follows: TGTGCCAGCAGCGTAGTTGGTGCGGACACCGGGGAGCTGTTTTTT. Translating gives CASSVVGADTGELFF.